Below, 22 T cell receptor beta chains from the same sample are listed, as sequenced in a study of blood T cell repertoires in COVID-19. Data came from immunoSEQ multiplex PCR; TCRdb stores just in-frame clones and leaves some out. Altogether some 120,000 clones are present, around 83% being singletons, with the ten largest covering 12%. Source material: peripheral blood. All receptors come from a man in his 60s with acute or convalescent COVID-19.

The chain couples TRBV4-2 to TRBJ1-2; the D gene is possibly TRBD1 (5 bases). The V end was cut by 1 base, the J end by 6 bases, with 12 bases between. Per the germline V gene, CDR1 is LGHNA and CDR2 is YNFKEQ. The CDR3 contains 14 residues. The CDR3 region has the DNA TGTGCCAGCAGCCAAGCAGGCAGGGATGATGGCTACACCTTC. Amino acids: CASSQAGRDDGYTF.

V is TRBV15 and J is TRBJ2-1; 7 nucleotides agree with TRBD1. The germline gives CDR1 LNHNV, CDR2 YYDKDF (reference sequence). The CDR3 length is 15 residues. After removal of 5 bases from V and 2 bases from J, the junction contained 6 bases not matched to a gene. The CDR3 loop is CATSGRQGTYNEQFF. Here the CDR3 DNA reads TGTGCCACCAGCGGACGACAGGGCACCTACAATGAGCAGTTCTTC.

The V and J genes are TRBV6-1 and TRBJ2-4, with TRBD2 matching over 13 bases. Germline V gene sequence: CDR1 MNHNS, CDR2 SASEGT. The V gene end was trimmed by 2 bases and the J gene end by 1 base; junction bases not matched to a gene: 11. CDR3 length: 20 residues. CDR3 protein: CASSEFGGTSGKGAKNIQYF. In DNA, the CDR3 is TGTGCCAGCAGTGAATTTGGCGGGACTAGCGGGAAGGGCGCCAAAAACATTCAGTACTTC.

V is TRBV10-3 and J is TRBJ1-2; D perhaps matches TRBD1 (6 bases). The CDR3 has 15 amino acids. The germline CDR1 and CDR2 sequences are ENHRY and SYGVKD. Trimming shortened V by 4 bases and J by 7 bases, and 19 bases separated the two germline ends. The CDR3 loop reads CAISANGRGEGGYTF. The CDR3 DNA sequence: TGTGCCATCAGTGCTAACGGCAGGGGCGAGGGTGGCTACACCTTC.

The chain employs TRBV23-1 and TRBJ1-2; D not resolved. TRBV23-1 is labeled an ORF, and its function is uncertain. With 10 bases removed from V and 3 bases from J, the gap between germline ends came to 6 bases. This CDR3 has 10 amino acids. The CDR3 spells CATSDYGYTF. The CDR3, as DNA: TGCGCCACTTCGGACTATGGCTACACCTTC.

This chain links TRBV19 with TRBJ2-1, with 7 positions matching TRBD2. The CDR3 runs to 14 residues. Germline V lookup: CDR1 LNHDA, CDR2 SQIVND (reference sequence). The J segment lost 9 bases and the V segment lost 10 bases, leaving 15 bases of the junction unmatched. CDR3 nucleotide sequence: TGTGCCACCCACCCCCAGGGAGGGCTTAGTGAGCAGTTCTTC. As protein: CATHPQGGLSEQFF.

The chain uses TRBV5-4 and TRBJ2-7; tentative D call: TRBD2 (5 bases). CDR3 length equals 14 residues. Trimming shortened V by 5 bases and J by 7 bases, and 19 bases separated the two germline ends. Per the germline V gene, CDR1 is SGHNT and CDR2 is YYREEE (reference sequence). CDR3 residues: CASREDFPMGEQYF. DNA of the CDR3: TGTGCCAGCAGGGAGGACTTTCCTATGGGGGAGCAGTACTTC.

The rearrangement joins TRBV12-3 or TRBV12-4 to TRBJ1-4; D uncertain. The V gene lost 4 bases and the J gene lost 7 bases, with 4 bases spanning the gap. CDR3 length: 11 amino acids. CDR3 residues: CASSSLEKLFF. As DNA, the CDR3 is TGTGCCAGCAGTTCCCTTGAAAAACTGTTTTTT.

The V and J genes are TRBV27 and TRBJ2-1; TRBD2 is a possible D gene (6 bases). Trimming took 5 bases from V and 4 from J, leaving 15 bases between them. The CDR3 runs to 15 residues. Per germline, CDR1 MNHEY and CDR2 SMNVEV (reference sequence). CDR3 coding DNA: TGTGCCAGCAGTATCCGGGTAGCGGAGTACAATGAGCAGTTCTTC. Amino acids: CASSIRVAEYNEQFF.

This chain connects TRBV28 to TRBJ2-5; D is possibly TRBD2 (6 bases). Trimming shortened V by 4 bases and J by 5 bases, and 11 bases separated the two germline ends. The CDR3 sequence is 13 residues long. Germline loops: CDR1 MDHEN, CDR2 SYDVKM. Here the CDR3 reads CASSYGGGETQYF. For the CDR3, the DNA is TGTGCCAGCAGTTACGGGGGAGGCGAGACCCAGTACTTC.

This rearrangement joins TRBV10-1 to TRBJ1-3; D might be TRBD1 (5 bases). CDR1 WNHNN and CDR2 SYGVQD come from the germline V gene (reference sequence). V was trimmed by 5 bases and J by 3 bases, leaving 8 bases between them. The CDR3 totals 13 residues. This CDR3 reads CASSTDNGNTIYF. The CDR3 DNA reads TGCGCCAGCAGTACGGACAATGGAAACACCATATATTTT.

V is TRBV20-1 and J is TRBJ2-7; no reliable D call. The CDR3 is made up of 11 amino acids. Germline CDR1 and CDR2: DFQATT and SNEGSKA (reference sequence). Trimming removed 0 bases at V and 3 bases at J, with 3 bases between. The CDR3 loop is CSARDNYEQYF. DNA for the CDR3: TGCAGTGCTAGAGATAACTACGAGCAGTACTTC.

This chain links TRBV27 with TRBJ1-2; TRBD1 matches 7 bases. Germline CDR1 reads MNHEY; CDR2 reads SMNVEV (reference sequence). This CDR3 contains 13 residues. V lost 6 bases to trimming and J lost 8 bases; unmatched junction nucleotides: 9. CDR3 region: CASRTGAIKGYTF. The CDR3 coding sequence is TGTGCCAGCAGAACAGGGGCAATAAAGGGCTACACCTTC.

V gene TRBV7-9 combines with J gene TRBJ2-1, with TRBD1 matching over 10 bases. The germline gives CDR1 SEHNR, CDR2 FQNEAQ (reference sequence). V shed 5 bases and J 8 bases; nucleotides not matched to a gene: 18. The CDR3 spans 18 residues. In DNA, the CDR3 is TGTGCCAGCAGCCCGAGGGACAGGGGCCTCACATTTATCCATGAGCAGTTCTTC. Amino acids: CASSPRDRGLTFIHEQFF.

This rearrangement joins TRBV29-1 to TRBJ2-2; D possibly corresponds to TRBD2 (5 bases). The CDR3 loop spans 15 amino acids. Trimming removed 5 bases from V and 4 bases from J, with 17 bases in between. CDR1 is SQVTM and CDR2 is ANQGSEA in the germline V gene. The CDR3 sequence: CSVSGVGVGTGELFF. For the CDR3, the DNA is TGCAGCGTTAGTGGGGTGGGAGTCGGCACCGGGGAGCTGTTTTTT.

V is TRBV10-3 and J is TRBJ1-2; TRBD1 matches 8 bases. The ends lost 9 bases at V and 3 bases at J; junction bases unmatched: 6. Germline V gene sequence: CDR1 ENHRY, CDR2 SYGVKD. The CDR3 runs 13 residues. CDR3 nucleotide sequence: TGTGCCATAGGACAGGGATGGGACTATGGCTACACCTTC. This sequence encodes CAIGQGWDYGYTF.

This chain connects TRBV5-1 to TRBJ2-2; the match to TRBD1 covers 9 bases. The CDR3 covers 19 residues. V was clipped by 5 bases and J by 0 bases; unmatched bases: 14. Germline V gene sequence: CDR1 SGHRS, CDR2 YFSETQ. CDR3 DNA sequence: TGCGCCAGCAGATTCTCCGGGACAGGGATTTTTTCGAACACCGGGGAGCTGTTTTTT. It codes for CASRFSGTGIFSNTGELFF.

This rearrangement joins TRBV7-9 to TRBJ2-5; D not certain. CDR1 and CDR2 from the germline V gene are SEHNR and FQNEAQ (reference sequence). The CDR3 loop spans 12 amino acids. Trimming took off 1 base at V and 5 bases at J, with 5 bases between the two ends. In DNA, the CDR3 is TGTGCCAGCAGCTTAGAACGGGAGACCCAGTACTTC. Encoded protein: CASSLERETQYF.

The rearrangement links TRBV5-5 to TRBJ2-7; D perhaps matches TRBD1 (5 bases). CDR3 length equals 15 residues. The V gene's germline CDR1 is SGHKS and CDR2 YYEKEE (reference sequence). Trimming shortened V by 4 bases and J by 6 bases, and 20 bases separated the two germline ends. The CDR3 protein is CASSATLGPIPEQYF. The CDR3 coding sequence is TGTGCCAGCAGCGCGACCTTGGGGCCCATCCCCGAGCAGTACTTC. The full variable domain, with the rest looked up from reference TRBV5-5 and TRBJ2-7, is DAGVTQSPTHLIKTRGQQVTLRCSPISGHKSVSWYQQVLGQGPQFIFQYYEKEERGRGNFPDRFSARQFPNYSSELNVNALLLGDSALYLCASSATLGPIPEQYFGPGTRLTVT.

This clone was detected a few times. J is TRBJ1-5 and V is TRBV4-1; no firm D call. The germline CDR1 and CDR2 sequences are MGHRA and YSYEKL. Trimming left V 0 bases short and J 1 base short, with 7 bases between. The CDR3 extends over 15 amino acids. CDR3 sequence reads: CASSQDGLSNQPQHF. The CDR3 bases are TGCGCCAGCAGCCAAGATGGACTAAGCAATCAGCCCCAGCATTTT.

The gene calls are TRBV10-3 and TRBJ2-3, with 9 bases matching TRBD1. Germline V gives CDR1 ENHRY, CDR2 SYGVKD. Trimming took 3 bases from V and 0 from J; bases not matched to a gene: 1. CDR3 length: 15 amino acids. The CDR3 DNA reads TGTGCCATCAGTGATGGGACAGGGAGCACAGATACGCAGTATTTT. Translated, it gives CAISDGTGSTDTQYF.

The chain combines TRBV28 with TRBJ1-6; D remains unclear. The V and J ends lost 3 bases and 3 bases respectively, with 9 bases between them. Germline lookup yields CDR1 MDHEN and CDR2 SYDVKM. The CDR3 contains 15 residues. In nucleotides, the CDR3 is TGTGCCAGCAGTTTTCAGGACTACTATAATTCACCCCTCCACTTT. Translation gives CASSFQDYYNSPLHF.